A selection of T cell receptor beta chains follows, all from one sample in a study of T cell clones after liver transplantation. Using immunoSEQ multiplex PCR, the repertoire was profiled, and TCRdb retains in-frame clones only, with some absent. The repertoire holds 95,000 to 110,000 clones, with around four fifths as singletons. The sample was CD4+ T cells from blood, taken before liver transplant. The source is a human donor who received a liver transplant. Both conserved end residues are part of each CDR3. A D gene is named only where the DNA matches it firmly. Rows may omit the clone size; those that give it use once, few, many or a size class.

clone size	V gene	D gene	J gene	CDR3 protein	CDR3 DNA
NA	TRBV7-9	TRBD1	TRBJ2-6	CASSTRRDRGFTGANVLTF	TGTGCCAGCAGCACCCGCCGGGACAGGGGGTTTACTGGGGCCAACGTCCTGACTTTC
few	TRBV7-9	TRBD1	TRBJ1-4	CASSSLQGAREKLFF	TGTGCCAGCAGCTCATTACAGGGGGCAAGAGAAAAACTGTTTTTT
NA	TRBV19	NA	TRBJ1-1	CASSIGAMNTEAFF	TGTGCCAGTAGTATAGGGGCGATGAACACTGAAGCTTTCTTT
few	TRBV19	TRBD1	TRBJ1-5	CASSKSGTVNQPQHF	TGTGCCAGTAGTAAATCCGGGACAGTGAACCAGCCCCAGCATTTT
NA	TRBV6-5	NA	TRBJ2-7	CASNPAGSYEQYF	TGTGCCAGCAACCCGGCGGGATCCTACGAGCAGTACTTC
once	TRBV5-1	TRBD2	TRBJ2-7	CASSWDGLAAAYEQYF	TGCGCCAGCAGCTGGGACGGACTAGCGGCCGCCTACGAGCAGTACTTC
NA	TRBV23-1	TRBD2	TRBJ2-2	CASGKQTSGRNAGELFF	TGCGCCAGCGGGAAACAGACTAGCGGGAGGAATGCCGGGGAGCTGTTTTTT
few	TRBV5-1	NA	TRBJ2-6	CASSLTATGANVLTF	TGCGCCAGCAGCTTGACAGCTACTGGGGCCAACGTCCTGACTTTC
few	TRBV18	NA	TRBJ2-5	CASSRRTNRGETQYF	TGTGCCAGCTCACGACGGACGAATCGAGGGGAGACCCAGTACTTC
NA	TRBV18	NA	TRBJ2-2	CASSPLGSTGELFF	TGTGCCAGCTCACCTCTAGGGAGCACCGGGGAGCTGTTTTTT
NA	TRBV14	NA	TRBJ2-5	CASSQSTGPGETQYF	TGTGCCAGCAGCCAATCGACAGGTCCAGGAGAGACCCAGTACTTC
NA	TRBV28	TRBD1	TRBJ1-2	CASKGQGSISYGYTF	TGTGCCAGCAAGGGACAGGGCTCGATTAGCTATGGCTACACCTTC
NA	TRBV7-8	NA	TRBJ1-2	CASSSPPSNYGYTF	TGTGCCAGCAGCTCGCCGCCATCTAACTATGGCTACACCTTC
NA	TRBV28	NA	TRBJ1-2	CASSSPPPSNYGYTF	TGTGCCAGCAGTTCACCCCCGCCATCTAACTATGGCTACACCTTC
once	TRBV5-1	TRBD1	TRBJ1-2	CASSSDRGTYGYTF	TGCGCCAGCAGCTCGGACAGGGGTACCTATGGCTACACCTTC
NA	TRBV18	TRBD2	TRBJ2-1	CASSRALAGGPDEQFF	TGTGCCAGCTCACGAGCACTAGCGGGAGGTCCCGATGAGCAGTTCTTC
NA	TRBV7-6	NA	TRBJ2-5	CASSPIRQNQETQYF	TGTGCCAGCAGCCCTATACGACAGAACCAAGAGACCCAGTACTTC
NA	TRBV5-4	TRBD2	TRBJ2-7	CASSPSGRPYEQYF	TGTGCCAGCAGCCCTAGCGGGAGGCCCTACGAGCAGTACTTC
NA	TRBV2	NA	TRBJ1-4	CASSRSQGSNEKLFF	TGTGCCAGCAGTCGAAGTCAGGGGTCTAATGAAAAACTGTTTTTT
NA	TRBV7-2	TRBD2	TRBJ2-3	CASSPPGRAPSTQYF	TGTGCCAGCAGCCCTCCCGGGAGGGCCCCTAGTACGCAGTATTTT
NA	TRBV4-2	NA	TRBJ2-1	CASSQDRSGDNEQFF	TGTGCCAGCAGCCAAGATCGGAGCGGCGACAATGAGCAGTTCTTC
once	TRBV6-1	NA	TRBJ1-1	CASGRKIGMNTEAFF	TGTGCCAGCGGGAGGAAGATAGGGATGAACACTGAAGCTTTCTTT
NA	TRBV11-1	NA	TRBJ1-1	CASSLRRYTEAFF	TGTGCCAGCAGCTTACGGAGGTACACTGAAGCTTTCTTT
NA	TRBV11-1	TRBD1	TRBJ2-1	CASSLEGALGPHNEQFF	TGTGCCAGCAGCTTAGAGGGGGCACTAGGCCCCCACAATGAGCAGTTCTTC
NA	TRBV5-1	TRBD1	TRBJ2-5	CASAPRQGGPETQYF	TGCGCCAGTGCGCCAAGACAGGGGGGCCCAGAGACCCAGTACTTC
many	TRBV7-3	TRBD1	TRBJ2-1	CASSLGTGALNEQFF	TGTGCCAGCAGCTTGGGGACAGGCGCCCTCAATGAGCAGTTCTTC
NA	TRBV9	NA	TRBJ2-7	CASSVGPRERSEQYF	TGTGCCAGCAGCGTAGGTCCGCGAGAGCGGAGCGAGCAGTACTTC
NA	TRBV4-3	NA	TRBJ1-2	CASSQDVSNYGYTF	TGCGCCAGCAGCCAAGATGTTAGCAACTATGGCTACACCTTC
once	TRBV28	TRBD2	TRBJ2-5	CASSGVGTSGRRETQYF	TGTGCCAGCAGTGGGGTCGGGACTAGCGGGAGGAGAGAGACCCAGTACTTC
NA	TRBV7-2	NA	TRBJ2-2	CASRTVPTGELFF	TGTGCCAGCAGAACAGTCCCCACCGGGGAGCTGTTTTTT
NA	TRBV5-1	NA	TRBJ2-1	CASSLAVGDSNEQFF	TGCGCCAGCAGCTTGGCCGTGGGAGATAGTAATGAGCAGTTCTTC
NA	TRBV18	NA	TRBJ2-2	CASSLETGELFF	TGTGCCAGCTCACTAGAAACCGGGGAGCTGTTTTTT
NA	TRBV30	NA	TRBJ2-7	CAWSGTGWGYEQYF	TGTGCCTGGAGTGGTACAGGGTGGGGCTACGAGCAGTACTTC
NA	TRBV6-5	TRBD2	TRBJ2-3	CASSYWRGAADTQYF	TGTGCCAGCAGTTATTGGCGGGGGGCGGCAGATACGCAGTATTTT
NA	TRBV6-4	NA	TRBJ1-1	CASSEKHGTLTEAFF	TGTGCCAGCAGCGAAAAACATGGAACTCTCACTGAAGCTTTCTTT
NA	TRBV27	TRBD1	TRBJ2-2	CASSSTRQGLTNTGELFF	TGTGCCAGCAGTTCCACCCGACAGGGCCTAACGAACACCGGGGAGCTGTTTTTT
NA	TRBV7-8	TRBD1	TRBJ1-3	CASSLVGQGKSGNTIYF	TGTGCCAGCAGCTTAGTGGGACAGGGGAAGTCTGGAAACACCATATATTTT
NA	TRBV27	NA	TRBJ2-7	CASSPEGGVGSYEQYF	TGTGCCAGCAGCCCCGAGGGTGGGGTAGGGAGCTACGAGCAGTACTTC
NA	TRBV7-2	TRBD1	TRBJ2-5	CASSFPQGFRETQYF	TGTGCCAGCAGCTTTCCACAGGGGTTTCGGGAGACCCAGTACTTC
NA	TRBV6-5	NA	TRBJ1-4	CASSSTSATNEKLFF	TGTGCCAGCAGCTCGACTTCTGCAACTAATGAAAAACTGTTTTTT
NA	TRBV30	NA	TRBJ2-7	CAWRAPWAEQYF	TGTGCCTGGAGAGCTCCGTGGGCCGAGCAGTACTTC
NA	TRBV10-2	NA	TRBJ1-4	CASSEGTPSGEKLFF	TGCGCCAGCAGTGAGGGGACACCATCCGGAGAAAAACTGTTTTTT
NA	TRBV19	NA	TRBJ1-2	CASSMVGTINYGYTF	TGTGCCAGTAGTATGGTGGGAACGATTAACTATGGCTACACCTTC
few	TRBV10-1	TRBD2	TRBJ2-7	CASSASGSVEQYF	TGCGCCAGCAGTGCTAGCGGGAGTGTCGAGCAGTACTTC
NA	TRBV5-8	TRBD1	TRBJ1-5	CASSATGWVNQPQHF	TGTGCCAGCAGCGCGACAGGGTGGGTCAATCAGCCCCAGCATTTT
NA	TRBV4-3	NA	TRBJ2-7	CASSQETDYEQYF	TGCGCCAGCAGCCAAGAGACGGATTACGAGCAGTACTTC
NA	TRBV11-2	TRBD1	TRBJ2-7	CASSTLRGRIRPEQYF	TGTGCCAGCAGCACACTTAGGGGGCGCATCCGTCCCGAGCAGTACTTC
NA	TRBV6-6	TRBD2	TRBJ2-4	CASSKTSGENIQYF	TGTGCCAGCAGTAAGACTAGCGGGGAAAACATTCAGTACTTC